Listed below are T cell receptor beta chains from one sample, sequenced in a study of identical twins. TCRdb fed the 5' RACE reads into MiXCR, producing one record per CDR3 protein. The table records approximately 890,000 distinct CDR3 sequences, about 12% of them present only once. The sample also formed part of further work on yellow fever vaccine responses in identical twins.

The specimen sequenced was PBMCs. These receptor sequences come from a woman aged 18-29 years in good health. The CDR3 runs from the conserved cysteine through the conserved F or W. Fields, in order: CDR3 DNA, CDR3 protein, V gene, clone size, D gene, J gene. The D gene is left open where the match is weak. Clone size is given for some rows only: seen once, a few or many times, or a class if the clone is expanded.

DNA: TGTGCCAGCAGCGCGCGCGGGACAGGGGGCCCAGAGACCCAGTACTTC; CDR3: CASSARGTGGPETQYF; V: TRBV7-9; size: few; D: TRBD1; J: TRBJ2-5
DNA: TGTGCCACCAGTCCACAGGGGCCGCATTTCTACGAGCAGTACTTC; CDR3: CATSPQGPHFYEQYF; V: TRBV15; size: NA; D: TRBD1; J: TRBJ2-7
DNA: TGTGCCAGCAGCTCTGGAGACAGGTCCAGGAACACTGAAGCTTTCTTT; CDR3: CASSSGDRSRNTEAFF; V: TRBV28; size: few; D: NA; J: TRBJ1-1
DNA: TGTGCCAGCAGTGAAAGGCGGATGGGGAACGGGGCCAAAAACATTCAGTACTTC; CDR3: CASSERRMGNGAKNIQYF; V: TRBV2; size: few; D: NA; J: TRBJ2-4
DNA: TGCAGTGCTAGGCCCAATCAGAACTATGGCTACACCTTC; CDR3: CSARPNQNYGYTF; V: TRBV20-1; size: NA; D: NA; J: TRBJ1-2
DNA: TGTGCCAGCAGTTACTCTGGGAGGAATCAGCCCCAGCATTTT; CDR3: CASSYSGRNQPQHF; V: TRBV6-5; size: many; D: NA; J: TRBJ1-5
DNA: TGTGCCAGCAGTACCTTTAGTGAGCAGTTCTTC; CDR3: CASSTFSEQFF; V: TRBV28; size: NA; D: NA; J: TRBJ2-1
DNA: TGTGCCAGCAGTTACCCGAAGACTAGCGGAGACAATGAGCAGTTCTTC; CDR3: CASSYPKTSGDNEQFF; V: TRBV6-5; size: few; D: TRBD2; J: TRBJ2-1
DNA: TGTGCCAGCAGCCGCGGGGGCTATAGCAATCAGCCCCAGCATTTT; CDR3: CASSRGGYSNQPQHF; V: TRBV6-2/TRBV6-3; size: many; D: NA; J: TRBJ1-5
DNA: TGTGCCAGCAGGGACAACCGGGTTTCAGATACGCAGTATTTT; CDR3: CASRDNRVSDTQYF; V: TRBV3-1; size: NA; D: NA; J: TRBJ2-3
DNA: TGTGCCAGCAGCTTAGTTGTGAGCGTTGAGACCCAGTACTTC; CDR3: CASSLVVSVETQYF; V: TRBV7-9; size: many; D: NA; J: TRBJ2-5
DNA: TGTGCCACCTCAAAGGGACAGGGAAGTCTCGGCTACACCTTC; CDR3: CATSKGQGSLGYTF; V: TRBV10-3; size: NA; D: TRBD1; J: TRBJ1-2
DNA: TGCAGCGTTTCCGGGGGCCTCTCCTACGAGCAGTACTTC; CDR3: CSVSGGLSYEQYF; V: TRBV29-1; size: NA; D: NA; J: TRBJ2-7
DNA: TGTGCCAGCAGCTCCAGGATGTACACAGATACGCAGTATTTT; CDR3: CASSSRMYTDTQYF; V: TRBV5-6; size: NA; D: NA; J: TRBJ2-3
DNA: TGTGCCAGCAGTTACTCGCGACAGAACAATCAGCCCCAGCATTTT; CDR3: CASSYSRQNNQPQHF; V: TRBV6-5; size: many; D: NA; J: TRBJ1-5
DNA: TGCAGTGCTAGAGACCGACTAGCGGGAGGGGCCAAAAACATTCAGTACTTC; CDR3: CSARDRLAGGAKNIQYF; V: TRBV20-1; size: NA; D: TRBD2; J: TRBJ2-4
DNA: TGTGCCAGCACTCCATCCACAGGGGCAATACTCTACGAGCAGTACTTC; CDR3: CASTPSTGAILYEQYF; V: TRBV6-2/TRBV6-3; size: few; D: TRBD1; J: TRBJ2-7
DNA: TGTGCCAGCAGTGAAGCTCTGGGAGGGTACTATGGCTACACCTTC; CDR3: CASSEALGGYYGYTF; V: TRBV6-1; size: NA; D: NA; J: TRBJ1-2
DNA: TGCAGTGCTAGCCGGGGGGCGCAGGTGAGCCTGGGTGAAGCTTTCTTT; CDR3: CSASRGAQVSLGEAFF; V: TRBV20-1; size: many; D: NA; J: TRBJ1-1
DNA: TGTGCCACCAGCAGAGTCCGGACTAGCCCCCACGAGCAGTACTTC; CDR3: CATSRVRTSPHEQYF; V: TRBV15; size: NA; D: TRBD2; J: TRBJ2-7
DNA: TGTGCCAGCAGCTTAGACCTAGCGGGTTTCTACGAGCAGTACTTC; CDR3: CASSLDLAGFYEQYF; V: TRBV7-2; size: few; D: TRBD2; J: TRBJ2-7
DNA: TGTGCCAGCAGCTTAATTGGCAGTAATAATTCACCCCTCCACTTT; CDR3: CASSLIGSNNSPLHF; V: TRBV5-6; size: NA; D: NA; J: TRBJ1-6
DNA: TGTGCCAGCAGTTTAGGATCCCCCCGGGAAAAACTGTTTTTT; CDR3: CASSLGSPREKLFF; V: TRBV12-3/TRBV12-4; size: few; D: NA; J: TRBJ1-4
DNA: TGCAGTGCTCGCACCCCCGGGACTAGTGCCTACAATGAGCAGTTCTTC; CDR3: CSARTPGTSAYNEQFF; V: TRBV20-1; size: few; D: TRBD2; J: TRBJ2-1
DNA: TGTGCCAGCAGTCCTCTTCACACCGACCTTTTGCACAATGAGCAGTTCTTC; CDR3: CASSPLHTDLLHNEQFF; V: TRBV27; size: NA; D: NA; J: TRBJ2-1
DNA: TGCAGCGTTGAAGGACTAGCGGACAGCCAAGAGACCCAGTACTTC; CDR3: CSVEGLADSQETQYF; V: TRBV29-1; size: many; D: TRBD2; J: TRBJ2-5